This passage covers 7 T cell receptor beta chains from one sample sequenced in a study of cytomegalovirus exposure and HLA in healthy donors. PCR used 60 Vbeta primers and 13 Jbeta primers. Assay used: immunoSEQ multiplex PCR; TCRdb lists only in-frame clones, some missing. The table records more than 200,000 clones, approximately 79% of them present only once. Sequencing was performed on PBMCs. Receptors originate from a man aged 18 to 30 in good health and CMV-seronegative.

The chain uses TRBV4-3 and TRBJ2-3, with D perhaps matching TRBD2 (6 bases). Germline V gene lookup returns CDR1 LGHNA and CDR2 YSLEER. V lost 4 bases to trimming and J lost 8 bases, with 10 bases between them. The CDR3 is 12 amino acids. This CDR3 is CASSPAGGTQYF. In DNA, the CDR3 is TGCGCCAGCAGCCCCGCCGGGGGTACGCAGTATTTT.

In this sample, this clone turned up once. One end of the junction does not line up with germline, which may come from a read error. The chain recombines TRBV7-9 with TRBJ2-7; 8 bases map to TRBD1. The CDR3 covers 13 residues. Germline CDR1 SEHNR, CDR2 FQNEAQ (reference sequence). CDR3 protein: CSSSSRQGYEQYF. The CDR3 DNA reads TGTTCCAGCAGCTCCCGACAGGGGTACGAGCAGTACTTC.

In its sample, this clone was seen a few times. The chain joins TRBV28 to TRBJ2-1; D is uncertain. This CDR3 has 18 amino acids. V lost 1 base and J 0 bases, leaving 16 bases between the germline ends. The germline V gene has CDR1 MDHEN and CDR2 SYDVKM. The CDR3 bases are TGTGCCAGCAGTTTATTCCCCGCGGCGACGACCTCCTACAATGAGCAGTTCTTC. Translated, it gives CASSLFPAATTSYNEQFF. The full variable domain, with the rest looked up from reference TRBV28 and TRBJ2-1, is DVKVTQSSRYLVKRTGEKVFLECVQDMDHENMFWYRQDPGLGLRLIYFSYDVKMKEKGDIPEGYSVSREKKERFSLILESASTNQTSMYLCASSLFPAATTSYNEQFFGPGTRLTVL.

This clone was picked up one time. The chain couples TRBV6-1 to TRBJ2-7; 11 bases line up with TRBD2. The V gene end was trimmed by 5 bases and the J gene end by 6 bases; junction bases not matched to a gene: 6. CDR3 length equals 14 residues. Per germline, CDR1 MNHNS and CDR2 SASEGT. In DNA form, the CDR3 reads TGTGCCAGCAGTATAGCGGGAGGGCCCACCGAGCAGTACTTC. This translates into CASSIAGGPTEQYF.

The V call is TRBV27, the J call TRBJ2-2; weak D call: TRBD1 (5 bases). This CDR3 contains 14 residues. V was clipped by 5 bases and J by 6 bases, with 13 bases between them. Germline lookup yields CDR1 MNHEY and CDR2 SMNVEV (reference sequence). For the CDR3, the DNA is TGTGCCAGCAGTCCCTCCCAGGGTGCCGGGGAGCTGTTTTTT. This sequence encodes CASSPSQGAGELFF.

This clone was detected once. The chain joins TRBV11-2 to TRBJ2-2; D perhaps matches TRBD2 (6 bases). Germline lookup yields CDR1 SGHAT and CDR2 FQNNGV. The CDR3 loop spans 18 amino acids. V was pared by 5 bases and J by 5 bases, with 24 bases between. The CDR3 DNA sequence: TGTGCCAGCAGCCCTAGCCTCGGGCAGGAGGAGGGGACCGGGGAGCTGTTTTTT. Amino acids: CASSPSLGQEEGTGELFF.

The rearrangement uses TRBV6-1 and TRBJ1-2; 7 positions match TRBD1. This CDR3 region has 12 residues. Germline CDR1 MNHNS, CDR2 SASEGT. V lost 4 bases and J lost 8; bases outside the gene matches: 4. As DNA, the CDR3 is TGTGCCAGCAGTGCCGACAGGGAAGGCTACACCTTC. This translates into CASSADREGYTF.